The 27 T cell receptor beta chains below were found in one sample sequenced in a study of identical twins (dated by TCRdb to the mid-2010s). Library preparation employed 5' RACE. Instrument used: Illumina HiSeq 2000. TCRdb reanalyzed the raw reads on its own, using fastp at Q25 for trimming and MiXCR for clone calling, and kept in-frame beta chains. Rows are unified per CDR3 protein, each entry keeping the most common DNA and genes. A total of around 550,000 distinct CDR3 sequences appear in this sample, about 16% of them only once. About 0.47% of the sample belongs to the ten largest clones. The same data also went into a second study, on yellow fever vaccine responses in identical twins.

The sample comprised CD4+ T cells sorted from blood. These TCRs come from a woman aged 18-30 years in good health.

There are many counts of this clonotype. In nucleotides, the CDR3 is TGCGCCAGCAGCATAAATACAGGGAAACCCAACTCCTACGAGCAGTACGTC. Amino acids: CASSINTGKPNSYEQYV. The chain uses TRBV5-1 and TRBJ2-7; tentatively, D is TRBD1 (6 bases). Trimming removed 4 bases at V and 0 bases at J, with 20 bases between. Germline loops: CDR1 SGHRS, CDR2 YFSETQ. This CDR3 is built from 17 residues.

The chain links TRBV5-1 to TRBJ2-7; 8 nucleotides match TRBD1. Losses at the gene ends were 4 bases for V and 7 bases for J; bases not matched to a gene: 10. Germline V gene sequence: CDR1 SGHRS, CDR2 YFSETQ. This CDR3 is 14 amino acids long. CDR3 protein: CASSKGQGSGEQYF. The DNA of the CDR3 is TGCGCCAGCAGCAAAGGACAGGGTTCGGGTGAGCAGTACTTC.

This clonotype showed up just a few times. V usage is TRBV20-1 and J usage is TRBJ2-5, with TRBD1 identical over 8 bases. The V gene end was trimmed by 4 bases and the J gene end by 4 bases; junction bases not matched to a gene: 26. Germline lookup yields CDR1 DFQATT and CDR2 SNEGSKA (reference sequence). The CDR3 consists of 20 residues. In DNA form, the CDR3 reads TGCAGTGCTACGCCCTCCGGCAGACAGGGGAGTGCCCACAGGCGAGAGACCCAGTACTTC. Protein: CSATPSGRQGSAHRRETQYF.

This clonotype has only one observation. The rearrangement uses TRBV24-1 and TRBJ2-2; 10 nucleotides line up with TRBD2. With 5 bases clipped from V and 2 bases from J, the junction kept 10 bases outside the gene matches. The length of the CDR3 is 18 residues. Germline values: CDR1 KGHDR, CDR2 SFDVKD. This chain's CDR3 is CATSGVGLANLNTGELFF. As DNA, the CDR3 is TGTGCCACCAGTGGGGTGGGACTAGCGAATCTCAACACCGGGGAGCTGTTTTTT.

This clonotype was detected many times. The rearrangement joins TRBV6-1 to TRBJ2-5; D perhaps matches TRBD1 (5 bases). The germline V gene encodes CDR1 MNHNS and CDR2 SASEGT. The CDR3 is 13 residues long. V lost 6 bases to trimming and J lost 2 bases, with 10 bases between them. The CDR3 DNA follows: TGTGCCAGCAGCCGGACAAAGCAAGAGACCCAGTACTTC. Translation gives CASSRTKQETQYF.

The rearrangement joins TRBV19 to TRBJ2-1, with no clear D. The ends were cut back, 1 base at V and 6 bases at J, with 13 bases in the middle. Germline V lookup: CDR1 LNHDA, CDR2 SQIVND (reference sequence). CDR3 length equals 15 residues. In DNA, the CDR3 is TGTGCCAGTAGTATAGTAGGCGGTCTGGCCAATGAGCAGTTCTTC. Its protein product is CASSIVGGLANEQFF.

This clonotype was detected ten times or more. The chain has TRBV28 and TRBJ2-7; 7 bases are a match to TRBD1. From germline, CDR1 is MDHEN and CDR2 SYDVKM. The CDR3 sequence is 11 residues long. The V gene end was trimmed by 3 bases and the J gene end by 8 bases; junction bases not matched to a gene: 1. In DNA, the CDR3 is TGTGCCAGCAGTTTCAGGGGGAAGCAGTACGTC. Translated, it gives CASSFRGKQYV.

The chain carries TRBV7-8 and TRBJ2-3, with 8 bases matching TRBD2. Germline values: CDR1 SGHVS, CDR2 FQNEAQ. V lost 1 base and J lost 7; bases outside the gene matches: 7. The CDR3 sequence is 15 residues long. The CDR3 DNA reads TGTGCCAGCAGCTTAGTCAGGACTAGCATCCATACGCAGTATTTT. This encodes CASSLVRTSIHTQYF.

This clonotype was observed many times. The V gene is TRBV12-3 or TRBV12-4, the J gene TRBJ2-1, with D tentatively TRBD2 (5 bases). There are 13 residues in the CDR3. V lost 2 bases and J 8 bases, leaving 10 bases between the germline ends. The chain's CDR3 is CASSLILADEQFF. CDR3 DNA sequence: TGTGCCAGCAGTTTAATTCTAGCCGATGAGCAGTTCTTC.

Only a few counts were recorded for this clonotype. The chain employs TRBV2 and TRBJ2-7; D is perhaps TRBD2 (5 bases). This CDR3 comprises 11 residues. The germline V and J ends were trimmed by 5 bases and 3 bases, with 5 bases remaining between them. The V gene's germline CDR1 is SNHLY and CDR2 FYNNEI. CDR3 DNA: TGTGCCAGCAGTCGGGACTACGAGCAGTACGTC. The encoded protein is CASSRDYEQYV.

The rearrangement links TRBV29-1 to TRBJ1-1, with D unresolved. With 0 bases removed from V and 1 base from J, the gap between germline ends came to 6 bases. This CDR3 is 13 amino acids long. Germline-derived CDR1 and CDR2 are SQVTM and ANQGSEA. CDR3 region: CSVEDVRNTEAFF. DNA for the CDR3: TGCAGCGTTGAAGATGTGAGGAACACTGAAGCTTTCTTT.

This clonotype has only a few counts. This chain links TRBV28 with TRBJ1-4; D is ambiguous. The CDR3 extends over 15 amino acids. Per the germline V gene, CDR1 is MDHEN and CDR2 is SYDVKM. V lost 7 bases, J lost 4 bases, and 16 bases lay in between. CDR3 protein: CASTPSGGNNEKLFF. DNA for the CDR3: TGTGCCAGCACCCCCTCCGGCGGAAATAATGAAAAACTGTTTTTT.

This clonotype was observed a few times. The rearrangement joins TRBV6-5 to TRBJ1-1, with 8 bases identical to TRBD1. Trimming cost V 4 bases and J 5 bases; bases outside gene matches: 9. Germline-derived CDR1 and CDR2 are MNHEY and SVGAGI. The CDR3 covers 15 residues. CDR3 residues: CASSSQTGGVTEAFF. The DNA for the CDR3 is TGTGCCAGCAGTTCCCAAACAGGGGGTGTTACTGAAGCTTTCTTT.

This clonotype was counted at least ten times. V usage is TRBV6-5 and J usage is TRBJ1-1, with D possibly matching TRBD1 (5 bases). The germline V gene encodes CDR1 MNHEY and CDR2 SVGAGI. The CDR3 consists of 15 residues. The V gene lost 5 bases and the J gene lost 4 bases, with 17 bases spanning the gap. The CDR3 nucleotides read TGTGCCAGCAGTCGCACACTGGACACCGGCACTGAAGCTTTCTTT. Translating gives CASSRTLDTGTEAFF.

The chain combines TRBV5-1 with TRBJ2-3, with a weak D call TRBD1 (6 bases). The CDR3 covers 17 residues. Germline CDR1 SGHRS, CDR2 YFSETQ. The ends were cut back, 0 bases at V and 1 base at J, with 15 bases in the middle. This chain's CDR3 is CASSLGYQGIGTDTQYF. The CDR3 DNA reads as TGCGCCAGCAGCTTGGGGTACCAGGGGATTGGCACAGATACGCAGTATTTT.

This chain uses TRBV28 with TRBJ2-1; 8 bases map to TRBD2. With 5 bases clipped from V and 5 bases from J, the junction kept 8 bases outside the gene matches. The CDR3 loop spans 15 amino acids. From germline, CDR1 is MDHEN and CDR2 SYDVKM. Here the CDR3 DNA reads TGTGCCAGCAGTCCCGATACTAGCGGACACAATGAGCAGTTCTTC. Translating gives CASSPDTSGHNEQFF.

This clonotype was seen a handful of times. This chain joins TRBV7-6 and TRBJ2-1, with D possibly TRBD2 on 6 matching bases. There are 15 residues in the CDR3. The V gene lost 5 bases and the J gene lost 0 bases, with 11 bases spanning the gap. Germline V CDR1 and CDR2: SGHVS, FNYEAQ. CDR3 region: CASSPMGLSYNEQFF. Written as DNA, the CDR3 is TGTGCCAGCAGCCCAATGGGACTCTCCTACAATGAGCAGTTCTTC.

This clonotype was seen a handful of times. The V and J genes are TRBV7-6 and TRBJ2-3; the match to TRBD2 covers 10 bases. The length of the CDR3 is 17 residues. Germline trimming cut 5 bases from V and 1 base from J; bases unmatched to any gene: 9. Germline V gene sequence: CDR1 SGHVS, CDR2 FNYEAQ. CDR3 bases: TGTGCCAGCAGCCCCCGCGGACTAGCGGCTGGCACAGATACGCAGTATTTT. Amino acid sequence: CASSPRGLAAGTDTQYF.

The rearrangement joins TRBV5-1 to TRBJ2-5, with TRBD1 identical over 8 bases. Germline loops: CDR1 SGHRS, CDR2 YFSETQ. This CDR3 is built from 17 residues. V shed 0 bases and J 6 bases; nucleotides not matched to a gene: 13. The CDR3 DNA sequence: TGCGCCAGCAGCTTGGCCATCGGACAGGGAAATCTAAAGACCCAGTACTTC. Translation gives CASSLAIGQGNLKTQYF.

The gene calls are TRBV11-2 and TRBJ2-4; no clear D gene. CDR3 size: 12 residues. Germline CDR1 SGHAT, CDR2 FQNNGV. Deletions cut 8 bases from V and 9 bases from J, with 14 bases between. In DNA, the CDR3 is TGTGCCAGCGGCCCCAGTTGGGGCATTCAGTACTTC. It is translated as CASGPSWGIQYF.

Only one count was recorded for this clonotype. DNA for the CDR3: TGTGCCAGCAGCCAAGAAGGGACATACTCCTACAATGAGCAGTTCTTC. This encodes CASSQEGTYSYNEQFF. This chain joins TRBV3-1 and TRBJ2-1; D might be TRBD1 (6 bases). The V gene's germline CDR1 is LGHDT and CDR2 YNNKEL (reference sequence). This CDR3 comprises 16 residues. Trimming removed 0 bases at V and 0 bases at J, with 9 bases between.

This clonotype has just a few counts. The CDR3 spells CASSYGVGGNEQFF. The CDR3 DNA is TGTGCCAGCAGTTACGGAGTAGGGGGAAATGAGCAGTTCTTC. The chain is built from TRBV6-5 and TRBJ2-1; D is perhaps TRBD1 (6 bases). The CDR3 runs 14 residues. The V and J ends lost 2 bases and 7 bases respectively, with 12 bases between them. Germline V gene lookup returns CDR1 MNHEY and CDR2 SVGAGI.

The table lists this clonotype with many counts. The chain carries TRBV5-1 and TRBJ2-5; 9 bases are a match to TRBD2. The CDR3 is made up of 14 amino acids. With 5 bases clipped from V and 5 bases from J, the junction kept 7 bases outside the gene matches. Germline V CDR1 and CDR2: SGHRS, YFSETQ. The CDR3 loop is CASRKREAEETQYF. The CDR3 coding sequence is TGCGCCAGCAGAAAGCGGGAGGCAGAGGAGACCCAGTACTTC.

This chain connects TRBV20-1 to TRBJ2-7, with TRBD1 matching 8 bases. Trimming took 7 bases from V and 5 from J; bases not matched to a gene: 7. Germline V gene data show CDR1 as DFQATT and CDR2 as SNEGSKA (reference sequence). The CDR3 runs to 12 residues. The CDR3 region has the DNA TGCAGTGTGTCAGGGGGCTGGAACGAGCAGTACTTC. Translated, it gives CSVSGGWNEQYF.

This clonotype was counted between two and nine times. The rearrangement links TRBV10-3 to TRBJ2-7; D is uncertain. There are 13 residues in the CDR3. Looked up from germline, CDR1 is ENHRY and CDR2 is SYGVKD. V was cut by 7 bases and J by 6 bases, with 16 bases left in between. CDR3 protein: CAITSDTLSEQYF. The CDR3 bases are TGTGCCATCACCTCCGACACCTTGAGCGAGCAGTACTTC.

The chain employs TRBV24-1 and TRBJ2-1, with TRBD2 matching over 7 bases. The germline V gene encodes CDR1 KGHDR and CDR2 SFDVKD. J gave up 5 bases and V 6 bases, and 9 bases lay outside the gene matches. This CDR3 contains 15 residues. This chain's CDR3 is CATSWGELANNEQFF. The CDR3 DNA reads TGTGCCACCAGTTGGGGCGAACTAGCGAACAATGAGCAGTTCTTC.

This clonotype was found a few times. This rearrangement joins TRBV4-2 to TRBJ2-1, with 7 bases matching TRBD2. CDR1 LGHNA and CDR2 YNFKEQ come from the germline V gene. Trimming removed 1 base from V and 5 bases from J; junction bases left unmatched: 11. This CDR3 is built from 17 residues. CDR3 residues: CASSQGRERDFDNEQFF. CDR3 sequence (DNA): TGTGCCAGCAGCCAAGGGCGGGAGAGGGATTTCGACAATGAGCAGTTCTTC.